This T cell receptor beta chain was identified during a study of cytomegalovirus exposure and HLA in healthy donors. Study-level points and caveats: In vitro work confirmed that three CMV-associated chains recognize CMV antigens. Several of the most significant clusters were apparently associated with common viral pathogens in a later analysis.

Healthy people donating bone marrow made up the donors. Notes on this clone: The target antigen is unknown.

PCR amplification relied on 60 Vbeta primers (plus 13 Jbeta primers). Repertoires were generated with immunoSEQ multiplex PCR, while TCRdb's copy carries only in-frame clones and drops some. The data contain about 130,000 clones, 81% of them singletons. The TCR sequence derives from a woman younger than 45 in good health and CMV-seronegative. The sample was PBMCs.

The CDR3 DNA reads TGCGCCAACAGTCCCGCCAGGGTAGGTAATGAAAAACTGTTTTTT. It specifies CANSPARVGNEKLFF. The chain uses TRBV5-1 and TRBJ1-4, with TRBD1 as a possible D gene (5 bases). The CDR3 has 15 amino acids. CDR1 SGHRS and CDR2 YFSETQ come from the germline V gene. V shed 9 bases and J shed 4 bases, with 19 bases lying between them.